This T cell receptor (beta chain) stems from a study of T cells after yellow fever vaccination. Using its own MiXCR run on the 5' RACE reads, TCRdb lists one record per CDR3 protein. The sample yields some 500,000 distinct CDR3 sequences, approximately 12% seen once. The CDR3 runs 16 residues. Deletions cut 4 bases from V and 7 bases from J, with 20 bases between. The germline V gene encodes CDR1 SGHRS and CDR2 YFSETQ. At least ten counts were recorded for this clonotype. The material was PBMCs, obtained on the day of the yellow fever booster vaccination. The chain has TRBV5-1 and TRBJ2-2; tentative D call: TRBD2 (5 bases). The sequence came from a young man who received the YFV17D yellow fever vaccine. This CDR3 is CASSPLGSTGNGELFF. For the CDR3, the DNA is TGCGCCAGCAGCCCCTTAGGGTCTACGGGGAACGGGGAGCTGTTTTTT. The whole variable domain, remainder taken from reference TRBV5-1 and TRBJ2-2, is KAGVTQTPRYLIKTRGQQVTLSCSPISGHRSVSWYQQTPGQGLQFLFEYFSETQRNKGNFPGRFSGRQFSNSRSEMNVSTLELGDSALYLCASSPLGSTGNGELFFGEGSRLTVL.